The sequence of this TCR beta chain was determined in a study of control samples from healthy donors and cancer patients. Data came from immunoSEQ multiplex PCR; TCRdb stores just in-frame clones and leaves some out. The repertoire holds approximately 59,000 clones, with about 90% as singletons. The TCR originated in a woman in her sixties or seventies with lung cancer. What was sequenced was PBMCs.

The CDR3 protein is CASSFNTGNEKLFF. Written as DNA, the CDR3 is TGTGCCAGCAGCTTCAACACAGGGAACGAAAAACTGTTTTTT. This chain links TRBV7-2 with TRBJ1-4; D might be TRBD1 (6 bases). From germline, CDR1 is SGHTA and CDR2 FQGNSA. The CDR3 runs 14 residues. Trimming removed 3 bases at V and 8 bases at J, with 13 bases between.